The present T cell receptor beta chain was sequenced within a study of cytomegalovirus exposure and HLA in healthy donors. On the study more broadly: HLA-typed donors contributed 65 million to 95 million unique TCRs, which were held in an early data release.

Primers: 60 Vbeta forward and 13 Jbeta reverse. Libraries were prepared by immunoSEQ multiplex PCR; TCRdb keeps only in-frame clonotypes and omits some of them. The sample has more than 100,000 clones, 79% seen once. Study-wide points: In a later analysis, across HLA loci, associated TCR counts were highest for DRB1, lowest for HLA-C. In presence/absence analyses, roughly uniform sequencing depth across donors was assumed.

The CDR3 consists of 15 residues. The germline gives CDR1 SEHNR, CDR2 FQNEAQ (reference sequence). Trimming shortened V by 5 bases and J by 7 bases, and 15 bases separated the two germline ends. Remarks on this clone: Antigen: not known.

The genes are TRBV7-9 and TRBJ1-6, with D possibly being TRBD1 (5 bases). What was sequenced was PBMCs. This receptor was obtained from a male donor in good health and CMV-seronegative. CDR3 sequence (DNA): TGTGCCAGCAGCCCCCAGGGTATTCAGAATTCACCCCTCCACTTT. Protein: CASSPQGIQNSPLHF.